The source of this T cell receptor beta chain is a study of blood T cell repertoires in COVID-19. Turning to the study itself: Acute and convalescent COVID-19 specimens originated in the United States, Italy and Spain. Sample material is recorded as cDNA or gDNA derived from T cells, B-cell-depleted T cells, or PBMCs.

The CDR3 sequence is 13 residues long. Germline CDR1 is SGHVS and CDR2 is FQNEAQ. Trimming stripped 2 bases from V and 5 bases from J, with 8 bases between. The authors' processing: Quantification of nucleated cells was approximated via reference gene primer amplification. Only in-frame clones appear in the TCRdb table, and some are missing; sequencing was by immunoSEQ multiplex PCR. The DNA was the basis for D and trimming; V, J and clone size are from that table. This sample has some 220,000 clones, with about 85% found just once. The clonotype comes from a woman aged 55-70 years with active or convalescent COVID-19. The sample consisted of peripheral blood. V gene TRBV7-8 combines with J gene TRBJ2-3, with D perhaps TRBD2 (5 bases). The CDR3 nucleotides read TGTGCCAGCAGCTTAACCGCGGGAGATACGCAGTATTTT. Its protein is CASSLTAGDTQYF.